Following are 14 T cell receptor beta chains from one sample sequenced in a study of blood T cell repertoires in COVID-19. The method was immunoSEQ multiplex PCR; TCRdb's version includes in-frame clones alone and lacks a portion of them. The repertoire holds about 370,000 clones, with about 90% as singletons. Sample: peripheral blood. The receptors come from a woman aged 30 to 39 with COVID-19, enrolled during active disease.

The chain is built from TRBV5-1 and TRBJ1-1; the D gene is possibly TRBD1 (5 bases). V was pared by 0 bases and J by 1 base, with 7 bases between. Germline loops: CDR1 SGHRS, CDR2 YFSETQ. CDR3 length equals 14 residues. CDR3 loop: CASSLADRNTEAFF. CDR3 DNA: TGCGCCAGCAGCTTGGCCGACAGGAACACTGAAGCTTTCTTT.

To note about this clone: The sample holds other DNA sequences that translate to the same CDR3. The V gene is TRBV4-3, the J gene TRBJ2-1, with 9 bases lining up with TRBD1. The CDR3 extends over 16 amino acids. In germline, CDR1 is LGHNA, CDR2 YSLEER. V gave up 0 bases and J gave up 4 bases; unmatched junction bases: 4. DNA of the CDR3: TGCGCCAGCAGCCAAGATTACGACAGGGGGTACAATGAGCAGTTCTTC. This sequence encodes CASSQDYDRGYNEQFF.

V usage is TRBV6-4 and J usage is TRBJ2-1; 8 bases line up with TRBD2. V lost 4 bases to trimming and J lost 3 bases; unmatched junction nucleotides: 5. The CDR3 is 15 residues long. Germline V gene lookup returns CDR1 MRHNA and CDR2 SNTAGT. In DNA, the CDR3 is TGTGCCAGCAGTGCCAGCGGGGGTTACTACAATGAGCAGTTCTTC. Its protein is CASSASGGYYNEQFF.

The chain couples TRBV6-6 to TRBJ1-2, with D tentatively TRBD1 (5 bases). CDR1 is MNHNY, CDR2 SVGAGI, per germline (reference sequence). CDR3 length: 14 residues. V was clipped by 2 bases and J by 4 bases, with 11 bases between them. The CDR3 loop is CASSYAGGFYGYTF. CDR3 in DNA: TGTGCCAGCAGTTACGCGGGGGGTTTCTATGGCTACACCTTC.

The CDR3 coding sequence is TGTGCCAGCAGCTATAGTCCCCTCTTTCTAGCGGGTCAACTGACCTACGAGCAGTACTTC. This translates into CASSYSPLFLAGQLTYEQYF. The V gene is TRBV5-4, the J gene TRBJ2-7; 8 nucleotides line up with TRBD2. The junction had 22 bases not matched to a gene; V was cut back by 3 bases and J by 2 bases. This CDR3 is built from 20 residues. The germline CDR1 and CDR2 sequences are SGHNT and YYREEE (reference sequence).

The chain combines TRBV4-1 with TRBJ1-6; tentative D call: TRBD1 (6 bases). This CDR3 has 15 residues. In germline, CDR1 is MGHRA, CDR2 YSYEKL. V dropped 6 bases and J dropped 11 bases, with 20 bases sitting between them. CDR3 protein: CASSLAVTGTPPLHF. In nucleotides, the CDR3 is TGCGCCAGCAGTCTGGCCGTGACAGGTACTCCACCCCTCCACTTT.

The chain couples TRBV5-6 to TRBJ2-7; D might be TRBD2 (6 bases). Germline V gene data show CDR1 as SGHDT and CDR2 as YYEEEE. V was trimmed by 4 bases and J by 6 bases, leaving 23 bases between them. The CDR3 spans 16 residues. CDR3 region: CASSPIGGIDYSEQYV. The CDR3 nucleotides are TGTGCCAGCAGCCCAATCGGCGGGATCGATTATTCCGAGCAGTACGTC.

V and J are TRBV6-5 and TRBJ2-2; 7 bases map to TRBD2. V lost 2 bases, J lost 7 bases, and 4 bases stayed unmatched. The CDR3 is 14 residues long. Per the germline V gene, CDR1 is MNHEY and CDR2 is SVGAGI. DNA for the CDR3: TGTGCCAGCAGTTACCGGCCTAGCGGCGGGGAGCTGTTTTTT. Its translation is CASSYRPSGGELFF.

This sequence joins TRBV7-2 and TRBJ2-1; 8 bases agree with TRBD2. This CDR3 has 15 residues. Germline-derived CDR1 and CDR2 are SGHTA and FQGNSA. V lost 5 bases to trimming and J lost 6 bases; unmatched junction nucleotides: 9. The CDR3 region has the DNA TGTGCCAGCAGCGTTAGCGGGAATTCCCCCAATGAGCAGTTCTTC. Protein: CASSVSGNSPNEQFF.

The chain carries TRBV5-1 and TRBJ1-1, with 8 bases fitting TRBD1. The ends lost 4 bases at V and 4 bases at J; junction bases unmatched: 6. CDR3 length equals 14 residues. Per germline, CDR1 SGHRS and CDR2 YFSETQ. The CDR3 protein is CASSETGVVTEAFF. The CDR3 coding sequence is TGCGCCAGCAGCGAGACAGGGGTAGTCACTGAAGCTTTCTTT.

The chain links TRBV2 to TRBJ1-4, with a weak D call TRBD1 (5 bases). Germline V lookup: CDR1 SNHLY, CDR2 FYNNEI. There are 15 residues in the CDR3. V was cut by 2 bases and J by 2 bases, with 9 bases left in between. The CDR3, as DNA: TGTGCCAGCAGTGAAAGCCGACAGACTAATGAAAAACTGTTTTTT. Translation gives CASSESRQTNEKLFF.

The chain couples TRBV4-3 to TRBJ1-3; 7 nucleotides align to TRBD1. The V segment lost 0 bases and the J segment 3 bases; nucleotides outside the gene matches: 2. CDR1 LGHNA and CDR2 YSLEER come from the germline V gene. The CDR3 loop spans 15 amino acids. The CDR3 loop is CASSQDPGGGNTIYF. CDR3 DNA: TGCGCCAGCAGCCAAGATCCAGGGGGTGGAAACACCATATATTTT.

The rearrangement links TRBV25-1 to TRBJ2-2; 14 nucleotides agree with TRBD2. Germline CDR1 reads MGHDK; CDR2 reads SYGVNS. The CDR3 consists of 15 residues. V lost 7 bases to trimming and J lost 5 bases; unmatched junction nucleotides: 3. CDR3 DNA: TGTGCCAGCAAGGGACTAGCGGGAGAGACCGGGGAGCTGTTTTTT. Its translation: CASKGLAGETGELFF. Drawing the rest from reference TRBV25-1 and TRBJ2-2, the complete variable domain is EADIYQTPRYLVIGTGKKITLECSQTMGHDKMYWYQQDPGMELHLIHYSYGVNSTEKGDLSSESTVSRIRTEHFPLTLESARPSHTSQYLCASKGLAGETGELFFGEGSRLTVL.

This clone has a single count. CDR3 sequence reads: CASSLDGGSTDTQYF. CDR3 coding DNA: TGTGCCAGCAGCTTAGATGGCGGTAGCACAGATACGCAGTATTTT. The rearrangement uses TRBV7-9 and TRBJ2-3, with D unclear. The V end was cut by 1 base, the J end by 0 bases, with 8 bases between. Looked up from germline, CDR1 is SEHNR and CDR2 is FQNEAQ (reference sequence). The CDR3 contains 15 residues.